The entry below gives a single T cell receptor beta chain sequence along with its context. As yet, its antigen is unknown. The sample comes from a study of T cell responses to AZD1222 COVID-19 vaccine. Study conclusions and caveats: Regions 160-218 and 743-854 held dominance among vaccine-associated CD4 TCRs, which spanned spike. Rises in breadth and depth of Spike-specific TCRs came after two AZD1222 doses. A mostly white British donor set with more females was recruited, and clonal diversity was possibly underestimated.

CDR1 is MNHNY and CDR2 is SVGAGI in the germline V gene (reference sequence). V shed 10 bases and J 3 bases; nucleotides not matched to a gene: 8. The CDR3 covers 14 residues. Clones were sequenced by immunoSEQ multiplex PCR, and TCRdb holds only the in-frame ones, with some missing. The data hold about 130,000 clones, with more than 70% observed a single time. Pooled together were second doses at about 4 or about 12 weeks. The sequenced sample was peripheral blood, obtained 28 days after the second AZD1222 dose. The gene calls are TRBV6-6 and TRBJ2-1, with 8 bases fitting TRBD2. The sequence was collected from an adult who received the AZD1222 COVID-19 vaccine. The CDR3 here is CATKPGLDYNEQFF. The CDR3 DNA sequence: TGTGCCACGAAACCGGGACTAGACTACAATGAGCAGTTCTTC.